One sample yielded the 25 T cell receptor beta chains listed below, sequenced in a study of T cell clones after liver transplantation. Produced via immunoSEQ multiplex PCR; TCRdb's table is partial and in-frame only. The sample consists of under 85,000 clones, 80% of them appearing once. The sequences come from CD4+ T cells from blood, collected 12 months after liver transplant. The receptors come from a human patient who received a liver transplant. Some T cells could come from the graft donor.

V usage is TRBV5-1 and J usage is TRBJ2-1; 13 nucleotides line up with TRBD2. This CDR3 has 20 amino acids. V lost 0 bases, J lost 2 bases, and 11 bases stayed unmatched. Germline V gene sequence: CDR1 SGHRS, CDR2 YFSETQ. CDR3 sequence reads: CASSLVTSGRAVDAYNEQFF. CDR3 DNA sequence: TGCGCCAGCAGCTTGGTAACTAGCGGGAGGGCCGTGGACGCCTACAATGAGCAGTTCTTC. The full variable domain, rest sourced from reference TRBV5-1 and TRBJ2-1, is KAGVTQTPRYLIKTRGQQVTLSCSPISGHRSVSWYQQTPGQGLQFLFEYFSETQRNKGNFPGRFSGRQFSNSRSEMNVSTLELGDSALYLCASSLVTSGRAVDAYNEQFFGPGTRLTVL.

J is TRBJ1-2 and V is TRBV9; no clear D gene. Germline V lookup: CDR1 SGDLS, CDR2 YYNGEE. Trimming shortened V by 0 bases and J by 4 bases, and 13 bases separated the two germline ends. The CDR3 is 15 residues long. CDR3 amino acids: CASSVGLSVGYGYTF. Here the CDR3 DNA reads TGTGCCAGCAGCGTAGGTCTGTCAGTGGGCTATGGCTACACCTTC.

The chain couples TRBV6-1 to TRBJ1-5, with D uncertain. In germline, CDR1 is MNHNS, CDR2 SASEGT. Trimming shortened V by 4 bases and J by 0 bases, and 13 bases separated the two germline ends. The CDR3 is 16 amino acids. The CDR3 bases are TGTGCCAGCAGTGGGACCGTTACCTATAGCAATCAGCCCCAGCATTTT. This gives the protein CASSGTVTYSNQPQHF.

CDR3 sequence (DNA): TGTGCCAGCAGCTTGTTGGGACAGGGGAGTGAGCAGTTCTTC. It codes for CASSLLGQGSEQFF. The chain employs TRBV5-4 and TRBJ2-1; 10 positions agree with TRBD1. Germline CDR1 reads SGHNT; CDR2 reads YYREEE (reference sequence). J was trimmed by 9 bases and V by 1 base; bases with no gene match: 4. There are 14 residues in the CDR3. The complete variable domain, with remaining parts taken from reference TRBV5-4 and TRBJ2-1, reads ETGVTQSPTHLIKTRGQQVTLRCSSQSGHNTVSWYQQALGQGPQFIFQYYREEENGRGNFPPRFSGLQFPNYSSELNVNALELDDSALYLCASSLLGQGSEQFFGPGTRLTVL.

CDR3 amino acids: CASTEGRGNQPQHF. CDR3 bases: TGCGCCAGCACTGAAGGTAGGGGGAATCAGCCCCAGCATTTT. This sequence joins TRBV10-2 and TRBJ1-5; D is possibly TRBD1 (6 bases). Germline assignment: CDR1 WSHSY and CDR2 SAAADI. The ends were cut back, 7 bases at V and 4 bases at J, with 14 bases in the middle. CDR3 length equals 14 residues.

The gene calls are TRBV5-4 and TRBJ2-7; TRBD1 aligns across 7 bases. Germline V gene data show CDR1 as SGHNT and CDR2 as YYREEE (reference sequence). V lost 5 bases to trimming and J lost 1 base; unmatched junction nucleotides: 9. This CDR3 contains 15 residues. The CDR3 reads CASSHRRGLSYEQYF. CDR3 nucleotide sequence: TGTGCCAGCAGTCACCGCAGGGGGTTGTCCTACGAGCAGTACTTC.

The rearrangement uses TRBV11-2 and TRBJ1-4; perhaps TRBD1 as D (5 bases). This CDR3 is built from 15 residues. Deletions cut 5 bases from V and 8 bases from J, with 18 bases between. CDR1 and CDR2 (germline): SGHAT, FQNNGV. CDR3 DNA: TGTGCCAGCAGCCCCCGGACGGACATCAGGGAAAAACTGTTTTTT. Its protein is CASSPRTDIREKLFF.

V and J are TRBV5-8 and TRBJ2-5; D not certain. Germline lookup yields CDR1 SGHTS and CDR2 YDEGEE. The CDR3 extends over 14 amino acids. V lost 4 bases and J 5 bases, leaving 15 bases between the germline ends. CDR3 coding DNA: TGTGCCAGCAGCACCTACGTTTACGGGGAGACCCAGTACTTC. Protein product: CASSTYVYGETQYF.

This clone was detected a few times. V is TRBV4-1 and J is TRBJ1-2; 8 nucleotides match TRBD1. This CDR3 comprises 16 residues. Trimming at V came to 3 bases and at J to 4 bases, leaving 10 bases not matched to a gene. The V gene's germline CDR1 is MGHRA and CDR2 YSYEKL. CDR3 residues: CASSQVKSTGAYGYTF. CDR3 DNA sequence: TGCGCCAGCAGCCAGGTAAAATCGACAGGGGCCTATGGCTACACCTTC.

The chain links TRBV4-3 to TRBJ2-3; D is uncertain. The germline CDR1 and CDR2 sequences are LGHNA and YSLEER. The CDR3 spans 14 residues. The V end was cut by 0 bases, the J end by 6 bases, with 10 bases between. CDR3 nucleotide sequence: TGCGCCAGCAGCCAAGATCGAATCATCGATACGCAGTATTTT. Its protein product is CASSQDRIIDTQYF.

This clone was detected a few times. The junction and the germline gene differ at one end; a read error may be behind it. The CDR3 DNA reads TGTGCCAGCAGCTTGGGACTAGCCTCCAACGAGCAGTACTTC. It encodes CASSLGLASNEQYF. The gene calls are TRBV5-4 and TRBJ2-7; 7 nucleotides match TRBD2. The CDR3 contains 14 residues. Germline V CDR1 and CDR2: SGHNT, YYREEE (reference sequence).

V usage is TRBV5-1 and J usage is TRBJ2-1; 10 bases are shared with TRBD2. J was trimmed by 9 bases and V by 1 base; bases with no gene match: 7. The CDR3 contains 15 residues. CDR1 is SGHRS and CDR2 is YFSETQ in the germline V gene. The CDR3, as DNA: TGCGCCAGCAGCTTGTTCCTAGCGGGAGAGACTGAGCAGTTCTTC. Encoded protein: CASSLFLAGETEQFF.

This chain joins TRBV6-5 and TRBJ1-4; no clear D. The CDR3 has 13 residues. Between the trimmed V and J ends, which lost 8 bases and 7 bases, there was a span of 14 bases. Germline V lookup: CDR1 MNHEY, CDR2 SVGAGI. The CDR3 bases are TGTGCCAGCCGTGGTGGATCGGGTGAAAAACTGTTTTTT. Residues: CASRGGSGEKLFF.

The chain couples TRBV7-3 to TRBJ2-7, with TRBD1 matching 8 bases. Germline CDR1 reads SGHTA; CDR2 reads FQGTGA. The junction had 1 base not matched to a gene; V was cut back by 3 bases and J by 0 bases. This CDR3 has 14 amino acids. CDR3 region: CASSLGTGSYEQYF. The CDR3, as DNA: TGTGCCAGCAGCTTGGGGACAGGCTCCTACGAGCAGTACTTC.

The chain couples TRBV9 to TRBJ2-2; 7 bases match TRBD1. This CDR3 is built from 16 residues. Germline loops: CDR1 SGDLS, CDR2 YYNGEE. Trimming removed 4 bases from V and 3 bases from J; junction bases left unmatched: 9. This chain's CDR3 is CASSKSGQAYTGELFF. CDR3 DNA sequence: TGTGCCAGCAGCAAATCCGGACAGGCCTACACCGGGGAGCTGTTTTTT.

V and J are TRBV6-1 and TRBJ2-7, with D maybe TRBD2 (6 bases). V lost 4 bases and J lost 1, with 20 bases in between. The CDR3 contains 17 residues. The germline gives CDR1 MNHNS, CDR2 SASEGT. In DNA, the CDR3 is TGTGCCAGCAGTGGAAGAGCTGGGGGGAGAGGGTCCTACGAGCAGTACTTC. It specifies CASSGRAGGRGSYEQYF.

The J gene is TRBJ2-2, the V gene TRBV2, with 8 bases fitting TRBD1. Germline values: CDR1 SNHLY, CDR2 FYNNEI. CDR3 length: 14 amino acids. The V segment lost 7 bases and the J segment 0 bases; nucleotides outside the gene matches: 1. The CDR3 loop is CASTGQANTGELFF. The DNA of the CDR3 is TGTGCCAGCACGGGACAGGCGAACACCGGGGAGCTGTTTTTT.

The chain joins TRBV19 to TRBJ1-3, with D unresolved. The CDR3 consists of 14 residues. V was pared by 5 bases and J by 0 bases, with 8 bases between. Germline CDR1 is LNHDA and CDR2 is SQIVND (reference sequence). CDR3 sequence: CASSLRLSGNTIYF. CDR3 DNA sequence: TGTGCCAGTAGTTTACGCCTCTCTGGAAACACCATATATTTT. The variable domain in full, with the rest retrieved from reference TRBV19 and TRBJ1-3, is DGGITQSPKYLFRKEGQNVTLSCEQNLNHDAMYWYRQDPGQGLRLIYYSQIVNDFQKGDIAEGYSVSREKKESFPLTVTSAQKNPTAFYLCASSLRLSGNTIYFGEGSWLTVV.

The chain recombines TRBV7-9 with TRBJ2-7; the D gene is possibly TRBD2 (5 bases). Trimming removed 1 base from V and 2 bases from J, with 12 bases in between. The CDR3 is 15 residues long. Germline-derived CDR1 and CDR2 are SEHNR and FQNEAQ (reference sequence). CDR3 nucleotides: TGTGCCAGCAGCTTAGGGGAGTCAATTACCTACGAGCAGTACTTC. This encodes CASSLGESITYEQYF.

The genes are TRBV2 and TRBJ2-1, with 9 bases identical to TRBD2. The V and J ends lost 6 bases and 14 bases, in that order; junction bases with no gene match: 5. From germline, CDR1 is SNHLY and CDR2 FYNNEI. This CDR3 contains 11 residues. In DNA, the CDR3 is TGTGCCAGCAGGTCTAGCGGGGCGGAGTTCTTC. This translates into CASRSSGAEFF.

This clone was detected once. The gene calls are TRBV4-1 and TRBJ2-7, with 8 nucleotides matching TRBD2. The J segment lost 7 bases and the V segment lost 6 bases, leaving 11 bases of the junction unmatched. In germline, CDR1 is MGHRA, CDR2 YSYEKL. This CDR3 is built from 14 residues. Here the CDR3 DNA reads TGCGCCAGCAGTCGGGGGGGAGGGGAAGAAGAGCAGTACTTC. Translation gives CASSRGGGEEEQYF.

V and J are TRBV5-4 and TRBJ1-2; 9 nucleotides align to TRBD1. The CDR3 is 15 residues long. The V and J ends lost 1 base and 8 bases, in that order; junction bases with no gene match: 9. Germline V lookup: CDR1 SGHNT, CDR2 YYREEE (reference sequence). CDR3 in amino acids: CASSLSGTGLRGYTF. The DNA of the CDR3 is TGTGCCAGCAGCTTGTCCGGGACAGGGCTTAGGGGCTACACCTTC.

This chain uses TRBV5-1 with TRBJ2-1, with TRBD1 identical over 9 bases. From germline, CDR1 is SGHRS and CDR2 YFSETQ. Unmatched junction bases numbered 11, after V lost 2 bases and J lost 2 bases. The CDR3 totals 18 residues. CDR3 sequence: CASSFSTGGSTAYNEQFF. The CDR3 DNA reads as TGCGCCAGCAGCTTCTCGACAGGGGGTTCCACCGCCTACAATGAGCAGTTCTTC.

This clone was seen once. This chain connects TRBV6-5 to TRBJ2-5; possible D gene TRBD2, 5 bases. Germline V gene sequence: CDR1 MNHEY, CDR2 SVGAGI. This CDR3 is built from 13 residues. V was clipped by 7 bases and J by 1 base, with 10 bases between them. In nucleotides, the CDR3 is TGTGCCAGCACTCGGGGAACCCAAGAGACCCAGTACTTC. It specifies CASTRGTQETQYF.

The V and J genes are TRBV5-1 and TRBJ2-2, with 8 bases lining up with TRBD1. Trimming cost V 4 bases and J 0 bases; bases outside gene matches: 5. Germline-derived CDR1 and CDR2 are SGHRS and YFSETQ. The CDR3 covers 16 residues. Here the CDR3 DNA reads TGCGCCAGCAGCCTAACGACAGGGGCGAACACCGGGGAGCTGTTTTTT. Translated: CASSLTTGANTGELFF. The full variable domain, completed using reference TRBV5-1 and TRBJ2-2, is KAGVTQTPRYLIKTRGQQVTLSCSPISGHRSVSWYQQTPGQGLQFLFEYFSETQRNKGNFPGRFSGRQFSNSRSEMNVSTLELGDSALYLCASSLTTGANTGELFFGEGSRLTVL.